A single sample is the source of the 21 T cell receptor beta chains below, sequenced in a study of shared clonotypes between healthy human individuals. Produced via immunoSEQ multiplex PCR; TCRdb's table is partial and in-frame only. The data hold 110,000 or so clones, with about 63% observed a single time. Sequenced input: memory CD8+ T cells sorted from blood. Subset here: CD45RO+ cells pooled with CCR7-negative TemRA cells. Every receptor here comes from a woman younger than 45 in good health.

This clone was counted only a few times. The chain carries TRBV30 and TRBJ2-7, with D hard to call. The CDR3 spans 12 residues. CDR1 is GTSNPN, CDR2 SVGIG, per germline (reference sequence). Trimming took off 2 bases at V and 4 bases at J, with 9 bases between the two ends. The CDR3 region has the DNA TGTGCCTGGAGTATCAGTAGGTACGAGCAGTACTTC. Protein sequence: CAWSISRYEQYF.

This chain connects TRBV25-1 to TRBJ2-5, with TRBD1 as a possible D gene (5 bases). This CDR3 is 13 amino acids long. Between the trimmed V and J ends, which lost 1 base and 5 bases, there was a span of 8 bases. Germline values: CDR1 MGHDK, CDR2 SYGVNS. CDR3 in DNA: TGTGCCAGCAGTGAATTGGGGCAGGAGACCCAGTACTTC. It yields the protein CASSELGQETQYF. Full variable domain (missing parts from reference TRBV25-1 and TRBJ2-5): EADIYQTPRYLVIGTGKKITLECSQTMGHDKMYWYQQDPGMELHLIHYSYGVNSTEKGDLSSESTVSRIRTEHFPLTLESARPSHTSQYLCASSELGQETQYFGPGTRLLVL.

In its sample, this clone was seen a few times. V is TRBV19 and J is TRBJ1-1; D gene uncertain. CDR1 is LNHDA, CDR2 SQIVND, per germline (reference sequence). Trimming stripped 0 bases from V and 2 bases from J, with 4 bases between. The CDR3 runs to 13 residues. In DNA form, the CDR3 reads TGTGCCAGTAGTATAGATGCCAACACTGAAGCTTTCTTT. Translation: CASSIDANTEAFF.

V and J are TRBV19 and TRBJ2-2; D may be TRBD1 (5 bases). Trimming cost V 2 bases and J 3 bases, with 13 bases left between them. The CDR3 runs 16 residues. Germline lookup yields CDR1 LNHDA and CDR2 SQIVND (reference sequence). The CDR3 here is CASSIRGLTYTGELFF. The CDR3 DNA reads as TGTGCCAGTAGTATAAGGGGCCTGACGTACACCGGGGAGCTGTTTTTT. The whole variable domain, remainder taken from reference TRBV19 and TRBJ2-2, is DGGITQSPKYLFRKEGQNVTLSCEQNLNHDAMYWYRQDPGQGLRLIYYSQIVNDFQKGDIAEGYSVSREKKESFPLTVTSAQKNPTAFYLCASSIRGLTYTGELFFGEGSRLTVL.

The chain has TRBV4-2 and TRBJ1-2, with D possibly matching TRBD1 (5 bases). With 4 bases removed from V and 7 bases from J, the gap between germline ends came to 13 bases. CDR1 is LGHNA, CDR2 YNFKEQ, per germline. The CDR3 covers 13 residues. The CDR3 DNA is TGTGCCAGCAGCCCTGAGCGGGGGGTTGGCTACACCTTC. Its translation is CASSPERGVGYTF.

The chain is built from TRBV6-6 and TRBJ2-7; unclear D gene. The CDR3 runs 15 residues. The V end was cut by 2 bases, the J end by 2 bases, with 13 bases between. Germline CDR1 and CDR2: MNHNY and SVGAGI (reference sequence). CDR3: CASSYKGAGAYEQYF. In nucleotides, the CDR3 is TGTGCCAGCAGTTACAAAGGCGCAGGAGCCTACGAGCAGTACTTC.

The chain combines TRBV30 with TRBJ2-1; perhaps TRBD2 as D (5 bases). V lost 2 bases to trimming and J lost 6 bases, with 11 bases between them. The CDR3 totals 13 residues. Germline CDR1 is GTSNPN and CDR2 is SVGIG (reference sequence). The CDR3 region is CAWSPGLSNEQFF. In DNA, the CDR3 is TGTGCCTGGAGTCCTGGACTCTCCAATGAGCAGTTCTTC.

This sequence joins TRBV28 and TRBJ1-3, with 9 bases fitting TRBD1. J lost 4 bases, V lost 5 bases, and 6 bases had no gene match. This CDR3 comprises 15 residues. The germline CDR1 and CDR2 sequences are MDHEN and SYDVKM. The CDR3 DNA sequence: TGTGCCAGCAGTAAATGGACAGGGGTAGGAAACACCATATATTTT. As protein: CASSKWTGVGNTIYF.

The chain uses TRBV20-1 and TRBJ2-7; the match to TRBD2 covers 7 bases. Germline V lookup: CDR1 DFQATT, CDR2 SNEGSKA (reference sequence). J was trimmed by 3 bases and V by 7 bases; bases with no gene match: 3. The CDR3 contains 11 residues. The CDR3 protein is CSGERGYEQYF. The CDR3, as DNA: TGCAGTGGGGAGCGGGGCTACGAGCAGTACTTC.

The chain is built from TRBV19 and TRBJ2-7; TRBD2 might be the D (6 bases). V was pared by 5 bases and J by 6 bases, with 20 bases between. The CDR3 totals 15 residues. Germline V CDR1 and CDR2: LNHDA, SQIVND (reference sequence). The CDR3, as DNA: TGTGCCAGTAGTGTCCGGGACTCCCGCCTAGGCGAGCAGTACTTC. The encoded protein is CASSVRDSRLGEQYF.

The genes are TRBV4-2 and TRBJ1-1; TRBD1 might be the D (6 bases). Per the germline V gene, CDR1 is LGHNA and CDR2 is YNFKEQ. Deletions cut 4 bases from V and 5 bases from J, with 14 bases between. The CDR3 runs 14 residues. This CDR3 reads CASSPAGGPTEAFF. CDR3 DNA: TGTGCCAGCAGCCCAGCGGGGGGCCCAACTGAAGCTTTCTTT.

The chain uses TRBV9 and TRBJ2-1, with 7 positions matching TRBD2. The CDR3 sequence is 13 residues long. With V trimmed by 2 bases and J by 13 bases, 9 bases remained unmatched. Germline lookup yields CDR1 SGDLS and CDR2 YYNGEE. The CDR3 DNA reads TGTGCCAGCAGCGTTACAAGCGGGATGGAACAGTTCTTC. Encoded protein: CASSVTSGMEQFF.

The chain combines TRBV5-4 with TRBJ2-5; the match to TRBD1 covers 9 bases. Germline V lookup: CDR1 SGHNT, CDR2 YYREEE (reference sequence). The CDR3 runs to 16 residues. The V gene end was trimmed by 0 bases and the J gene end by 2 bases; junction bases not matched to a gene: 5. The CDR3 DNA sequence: TGTGCCAGCAGCTTGGGTGGACAGGGGTGGCAAGAGACCCAGTACTTC. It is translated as CASSLGGQGWQETQYF.

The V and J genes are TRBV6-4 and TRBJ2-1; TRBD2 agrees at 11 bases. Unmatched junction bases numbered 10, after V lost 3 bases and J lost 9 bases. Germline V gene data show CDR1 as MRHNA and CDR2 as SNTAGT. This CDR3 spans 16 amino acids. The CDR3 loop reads CASSELAGGLSGEQFF. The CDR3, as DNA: TGTGCCAGCAGTGAATTAGCGGGAGGGCTTAGTGGTGAGCAGTTCTTC.

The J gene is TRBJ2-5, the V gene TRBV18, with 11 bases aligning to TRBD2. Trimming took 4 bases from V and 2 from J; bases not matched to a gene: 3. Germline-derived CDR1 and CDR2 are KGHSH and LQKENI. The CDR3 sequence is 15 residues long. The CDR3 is CASSQIAGGQETQYF. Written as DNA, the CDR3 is TGTGCCAGCTCACAGATAGCGGGAGGGCAAGAGACCCAGTACTTC. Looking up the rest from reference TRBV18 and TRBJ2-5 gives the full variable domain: NAGVMQNPRHLVRRRGQEARLRCSPMKGHSHVYWYRQLPEEGLKFMVYLQKENIIDESGMPKERFSAEFPKEGPSILRIQQVVRGDSAAYFCASSQIAGGQETQYFGPGTRLLVL.

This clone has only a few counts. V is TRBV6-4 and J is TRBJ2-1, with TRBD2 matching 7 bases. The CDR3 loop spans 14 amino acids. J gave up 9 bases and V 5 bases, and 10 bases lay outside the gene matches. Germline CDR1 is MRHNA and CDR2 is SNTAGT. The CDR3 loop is CASSLAGDVGEQFF. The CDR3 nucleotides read TGTGCCAGCAGTCTCGCGGGAGATGTTGGTGAGCAGTTCTTC.

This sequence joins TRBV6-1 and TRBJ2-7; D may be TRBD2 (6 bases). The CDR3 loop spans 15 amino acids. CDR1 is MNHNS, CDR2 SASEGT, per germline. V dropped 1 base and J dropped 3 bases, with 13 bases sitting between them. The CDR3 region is CASSEERGLYYEQYF. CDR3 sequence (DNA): TGTGCCAGCAGTGAAGAGAGGGGACTCTACTACGAGCAGTACTTC.

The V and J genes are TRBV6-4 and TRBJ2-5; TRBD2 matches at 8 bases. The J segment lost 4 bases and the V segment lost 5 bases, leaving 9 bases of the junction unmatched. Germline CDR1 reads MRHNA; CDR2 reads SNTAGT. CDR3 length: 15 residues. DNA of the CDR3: TGTGCCAGCAGTCCCTCGTCGGGAGGGCGAGAGACCCAGTACTTC. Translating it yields CASSPSSGGRETQYF.

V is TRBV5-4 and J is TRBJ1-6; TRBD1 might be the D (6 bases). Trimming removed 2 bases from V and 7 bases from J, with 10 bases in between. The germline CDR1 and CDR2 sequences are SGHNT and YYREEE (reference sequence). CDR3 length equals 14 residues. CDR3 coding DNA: TGTGCCAGCAGCTTCAGGACAGCAAATTCACCCCTCCACTTT. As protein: CASSFRTANSPLHF. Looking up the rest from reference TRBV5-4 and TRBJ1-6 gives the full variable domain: ETGVTQSPTHLIKTRGQQVTLRCSSQSGHNTVSWYQQALGQGPQFIFQYYREEENGRGNFPPRFSGLQFPNYSSELNVNALELDDSALYLCASSFRTANSPLHFGNGTRLTVT.

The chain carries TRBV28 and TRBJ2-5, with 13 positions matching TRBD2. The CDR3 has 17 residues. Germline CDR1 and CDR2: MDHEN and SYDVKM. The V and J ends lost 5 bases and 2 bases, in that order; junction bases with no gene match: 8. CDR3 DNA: TGTGCCAGCAGTCTTTGGACTAGCGGGAGTGTACAAGAGACCCAGTACTTC. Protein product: CASSLWTSGSVQETQYF.

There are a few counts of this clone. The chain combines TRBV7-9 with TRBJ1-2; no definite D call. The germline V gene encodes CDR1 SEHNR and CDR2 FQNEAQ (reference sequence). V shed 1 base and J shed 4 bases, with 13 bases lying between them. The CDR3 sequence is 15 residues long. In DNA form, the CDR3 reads TGTGCCAGCAGCTTAGTGAAAGGTTTTGGCTATGGCTACACCTTC. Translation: CASSLVKGFGYGYTF.